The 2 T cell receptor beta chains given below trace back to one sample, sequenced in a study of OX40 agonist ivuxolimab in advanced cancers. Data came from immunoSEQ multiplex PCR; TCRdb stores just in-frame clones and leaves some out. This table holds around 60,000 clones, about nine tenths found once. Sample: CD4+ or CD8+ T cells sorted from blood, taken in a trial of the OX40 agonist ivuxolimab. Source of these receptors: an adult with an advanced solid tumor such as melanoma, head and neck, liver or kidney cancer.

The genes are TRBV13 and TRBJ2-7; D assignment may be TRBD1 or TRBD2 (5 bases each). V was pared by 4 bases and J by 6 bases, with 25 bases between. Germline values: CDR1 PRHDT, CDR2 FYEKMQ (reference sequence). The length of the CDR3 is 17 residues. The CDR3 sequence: CASSYNRDGVFVSEQYF. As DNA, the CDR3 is TGTGCCAGCAGCTACAACCGGGACGGAGTGTTTGTGAGCGAGCAGTACTTC.

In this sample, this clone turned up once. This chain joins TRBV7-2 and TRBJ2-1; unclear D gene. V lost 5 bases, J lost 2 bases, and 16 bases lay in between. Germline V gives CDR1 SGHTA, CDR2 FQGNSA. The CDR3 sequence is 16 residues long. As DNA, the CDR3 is TGTGCCAGCAGCCCCAATTCTATCGCCGCCTACAATGAGCAGTTCTTC. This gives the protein CASSPNSIAAYNEQFF. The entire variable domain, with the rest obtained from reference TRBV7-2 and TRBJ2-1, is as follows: GAGVSQSPSNKVTEKGKDVELRCDPISGHTALYWYRQSLGQGLEFLIYFQGNSAPDKSGLPSDRFSAERTGGSVSTLTIQRTQQEDSAVYLCASSPNSIAAYNEQFFGPGTRLTVL.